This T cell receptor (beta chain) was obtained from a study of persistence of HIV-infected CD4 T cells. About the research overall: Multiple blood draws of up to 180 mL, except two donors with single leukapheresis. Study-level results: TCR oligoclonality correlated with proviral oligoclonality in the same sorted populations. Antigen-responding cells were enriched for degenerate expanded CDR3beta sequences.

The stimulus was an HIV-1 Gag 15-mer peptide pool, about 1 ug/peptide/mL. Sorting of responding CD4+ T cells relied on upregulated CD40 ligand together with CD69. In the case of this clone: The antigen remains undetermined.

The immunoSEQ assay was version 4, run in survey mode. The repertoire was sequenced with immunoSEQ multiplex PCR; TCRdb's copy has only in-frame clones and lacks some. This repertoire shows roughly 20,000 clones, more than 55% found once; its top ten account for 1.5% to 2%. This CDR3 contains 15 residues. Trimming left V 3 bases short and J 3 bases short, with 15 bases between. Germline-derived CDR1 and CDR2 are KGHSH and LQKENI. The TCR comes from an adult woman with HIV who was CMV-seropositive. This chain joins TRBV18 and TRBJ2-7; either TRBD1 or TRBD2 may supply D (5 bases each). The source was CD4+ T cells sorted from PBMCs after 18-hour stimulation, collected from a patient who received antiretroviral therapy. CDR3 bases: TGTGCCAGCTCACCCGGGACGGTGAAGTTCTACGAGCAGTACTTC. Encoded protein: CASSPGTVKFYEQYF.